This T cell receptor (beta chain) came from a study of blood T cell repertoires in COVID-19. Study at large: Samples came from the United States, Italy and Spain, spanning acute and convalescent COVID-19. Sources were T cells, B-cell-depleted T cells, or PBMCs; the material itself was cDNA or gDNA.

TCRdb's copy holds only in-frame clones and misses some; the assay was immunoSEQ multiplex PCR. The sample records fewer than 450,000 clones, around 90% being singletons. The CDR3 is made up of 12 amino acids. Germline CDR1 SGHVS, CDR2 FQNEAQ. V lost 6 bases, J lost 6 bases, and 6 bases lay in between. Participants spanned ages about 18 to 95 years and resided in about 24 US areas. This clone was detected a few times. The receptor was derived from a woman between 40 and 50 years old with acute COVID-19. The sequenced material came from PBMCs or T cells enriched from blood (not recorded which). The V and J genes are TRBV7-8 and TRBJ1-6; TRBD1 might be the D (5 bases). The DNA for the CDR3 is TGTGCCAGCAGGGGGGGTAATTCACCCCTCCACTTT. Amino acids: CASRGGNSPLHF.